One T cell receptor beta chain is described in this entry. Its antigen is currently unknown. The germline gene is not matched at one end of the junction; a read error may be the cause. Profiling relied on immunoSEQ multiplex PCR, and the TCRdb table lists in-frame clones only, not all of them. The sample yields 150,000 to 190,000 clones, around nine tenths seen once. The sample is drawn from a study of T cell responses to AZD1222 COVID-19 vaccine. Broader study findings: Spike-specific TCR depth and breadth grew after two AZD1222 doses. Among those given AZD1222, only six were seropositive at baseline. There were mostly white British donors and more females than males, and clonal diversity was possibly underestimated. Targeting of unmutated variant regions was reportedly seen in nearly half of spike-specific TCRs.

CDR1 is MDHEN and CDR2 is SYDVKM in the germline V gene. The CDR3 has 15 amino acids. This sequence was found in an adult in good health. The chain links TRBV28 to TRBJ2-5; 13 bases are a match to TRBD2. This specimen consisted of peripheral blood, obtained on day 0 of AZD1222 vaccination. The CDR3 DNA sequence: TGTGCCAGCAGTTTGTTGACTAGCGGGAGGCCCCTAGCTAACTTC. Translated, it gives CASSLLTSGRPLANF.